The rows below give T cell receptor beta chains drawn from one sample of a study of T cell responses to AZD1222 COVID-19 vaccine. Assay used: immunoSEQ multiplex PCR; TCRdb lists only in-frame clones, some missing. Of 150,000 to 200,000 clones listed, about 91% are singletons. This specimen was peripheral blood, taken 28 days after the second AZD1222 dose. The receptors shown here come from an adult who received the AZD1222 COVID-19 vaccine. Both conserved end residues are part of each CDR3.

V,J,CDR3
TRBV27,TRBJ2-2,CASGHTNTGELFF
TRBV2,TRBJ1-2,CASSDRDRTNYGYTF
TRBV9,TRBJ2-7,CASSSDREQYF
TRBV6-5,TRBJ2-7,CASSRTSGYEQYF
TRBV13,TRBJ2-5,CASSSAGTGETQYF
TRBV5-4,TRBJ2-7,CASSYRAGGIGDEQYF
TRBV27,TRBJ2-7,CASSRAGYYEQYF
TRBV7-9,TRBJ2-7,CASSPSVGQGFEQYF
TRBV9,TRBJ1-6,CASSVTDTDSPLHF
TRBV6-5,TRBJ1-5,CASSRQGGNQPQHF
TRBV19,TRBJ2-2,CASSAQGSTGELFF
TRBV7-2,TRBJ1-1,CASSLGAGGVSEAFF
TRBV6-5,TRBJ1-2,CATRDSAGYTF
TRBV7-2,TRBJ1-1,CASSLVAANTEAFF
TRBV3-1/TRBV3-2,TRBJ2-3,CASSQAGGSTDTQYF
TRBV11-2,TRBJ1-4,CASSGGTGMSGKLFF
TRBV19,TRBJ2-7,CASSPQRISYEQYF
TRBV9,TRBJ2-2,CASSVGGSANTGELFF